The text below deals with one T cell receptor beta chain. The sample is drawn from a study of blood T cell repertoires in COVID-19. Study at large: The United States, Italy and Spain provided the acute and convalescent COVID-19 samples. T cells, B-cell-depleted T cells, or PBMCs supplied cDNA or gDNA.

The Seattle patients, enrolled during active infection, were followed longitudinally. Germline V gene lookup returns CDR1 KGHDR and CDR2 SFDVKD. The V gene lost 4 bases and the J gene lost 5 bases, with 7 bases spanning the gap. The CDR3 totals 13 residues. Original processing notes: Reference gene primers were amplified, and this amplification served to estimate nucleated cell counts. Using immunoSEQ multiplex PCR, the repertoire was profiled, and TCRdb retains in-frame clones only, with some absent. That table furnishes V, J and clone size, whereas the DNA furnished D and trimming. This sample carries around 140,000 clones, around 89% of them seen once, and the ten largest clones take 4.3%.

The material sequenced was peripheral blood. The receptor comes from a man aged 55 to 70 with COVID-19, enrolled during active disease. The chain carries TRBV24-1 and TRBJ1-4, with unresolved D. The CDR3 sequence is CATSEQSNEKLFF. The CDR3 DNA reads as TGTGCCACCAGTGAACAGTCAAATGAAAAACTGTTTTTT.